This T cell receptor beta chain originates from a study of T cell responses to AZD1222 COVID-19 vaccine. Notes on the study in general: Nearly half of spike-specific TCRs reportedly target unmutated variant regions.

Only in-frame clones appear in the TCRdb table, and some are missing; sequencing was by immunoSEQ multiplex PCR. The table records around 180,000 clones, about 91% of them present only once. There are 13 residues in the CDR3. The V gene lost 2 bases and the J gene lost 4 bases, with 8 bases spanning the gap. Per the germline V gene, CDR1 is LNHDA and CDR2 is SQIVND (reference sequence). Notes on this clone: Its antigen is unknown.

This specimen was peripheral blood, taken on day 0 of AZD1222 vaccination. The source is an adult in good health. The chain carries TRBV19 and TRBJ1-2; no definite D call. CDR3 sequence reads: CASSITQGYGYTF. CDR3 in DNA: TGTGCCAGTAGTATAACCCAAGGCTATGGCTACACCTTC.